Below, 14 T cell receptor beta chains from the same sample are listed, as sequenced in a study of cytomegalovirus exposure and HLA in healthy donors. Researchers ran the PCR with 60 Vbeta and 13 Jbeta primers. TCRdb keeps only in-frame clones here, not all; method: immunoSEQ multiplex PCR. Among about 64,000 clones listed, more than 60% were seen once. Sequenced input: PBMCs. The receptors were gathered from a male donor in good health and CMV-seropositive.

The V and J genes are TRBV27 and TRBJ2-1; D perhaps matches TRBD2 (5 bases). This CDR3 region has 16 residues. Trimming left V 1 base short and J 3 bases short, with 13 bases between. The germline CDR1 and CDR2 sequences are MNHEY and SMNVEV (reference sequence). CDR3 coding DNA: TGTGCCAGCAGTTTATTTGGTCGGGGTAGCTACAATGAGCAGTTCTTC. Its protein product is CASSLFGRGSYNEQFF.

This chain connects TRBV5-4 to TRBJ1-1, with TRBD1 matching 11 bases. Unmatched junction bases numbered 9, after V lost 4 bases and J lost 4 bases. Germline CDR1 and CDR2: SGHNT and YYREEE (reference sequence). The CDR3 consists of 16 residues. The CDR3 spells CASSNGQGARSTEAFF. The CDR3 DNA reads as TGTGCCAGCAGCAACGGACAGGGGGCGAGGAGCACTGAAGCTTTCTTT.

The rearrangement joins TRBV27 to TRBJ2-2; TRBD1 matches 8 bases. The germline gives CDR1 MNHEY, CDR2 SMNVEV (reference sequence). Trimming cost V 5 bases and J 0 bases; bases outside gene matches: 8. The CDR3 has 17 amino acids. CDR3 residues: CASSIDRGSPNTGELFF. CDR3 nucleotide sequence: TGTGCCAGCAGTATCGACAGGGGATCCCCGAACACCGGGGAGCTGTTTTTT.

The chain employs TRBV7-2 and TRBJ2-7; D may be TRBD2 (6 bases). CDR1 is SGHTA and CDR2 is FQGNSA in the germline V gene. The CDR3 loop spans 14 amino acids. V lost 5 bases and J 7 bases, leaving 18 bases between the germline ends. The CDR3 bases are TGTGCCAGCAGCGCGGGACCGGGATTTTGGGAGCAGTACTTC. Translating it yields CASSAGPGFWEQYF.

The J gene is TRBJ2-4, the V gene TRBV6-5; 7 bases line up with TRBD1. Germline CDR1 MNHEY, CDR2 SVGAGI. CDR3 size: 12 residues. V gave up 4 bases and J gave up 8 bases; unmatched junction bases: 2. The CDR3 sequence is CASSSTGYIQYF. The CDR3 DNA reads TGTGCCAGCAGTTCGACAGGGTACATTCAGTACTTC.

V gene TRBV28 combines with J gene TRBJ2-5; maybe TRBD1 (5 bases). Trimming shortened V by 6 bases and J by 4 bases, and 21 bases separated the two germline ends. The CDR3 spans 16 residues. The germline CDR1 and CDR2 sequences are MDHEN and SYDVKM. The CDR3 sequence is CASSSPRGRTRETQYF. CDR3 DNA: TGTGCCAGCAGCTCCCCCCGCGGACGGACAAGAGAGACCCAGTACTTC.

In regard to this clone: The same CDR3 is also encoded by other DNA sequences in this sample. The rearrangement joins TRBV2 to TRBJ2-7, with D hard to call. Trimming pared 6 bases from V and 4 bases from J, leaving 4 bases between. The CDR3 has 10 amino acids. The germline V gene has CDR1 SNHLY and CDR2 FYNNEI. The CDR3 reads CASSLYEQYF. CDR3 in DNA: TGTGCCAGCAGCCTTTACGAGCAGTACTTC.

The chain joins TRBV7-3 to TRBJ2-7; possibly TRBD1 for D (6 bases). CDR1 is SGHTA, CDR2 FQGTGA, per germline. V was clipped by 8 bases and J by 3 bases, with 23 bases between them. The CDR3 runs to 16 residues. CDR3 in amino acids: CASGPKGVLLGYEQYF. DNA of the CDR3: TGTGCCAGCGGCCCTAAGGGGGTATTATTAGGCTACGAGCAGTACTTC.

In this sample, this clone turned up a few times. The chain employs TRBV30 and TRBJ1-1; D is undetermined. Trimming shortened V by 4 bases and J by 2 bases, and 8 bases separated the two germline ends. Germline V CDR1 and CDR2: GTSNPN, SVGIG (reference sequence). The CDR3 loop spans 12 amino acids. The CDR3: CAWNFANTEAFF. CDR3 nucleotides: TGTGCCTGGAACTTCGCAAACACTGAAGCTTTCTTT. Using reference TRBV30 and TRBJ1-1 for the parts outside the CDR3, the full variable domain is SQTIHQWPATLVQPVGSPLSLECTVEGTSNPNLYWYRQAAGRGLQLLFYSVGIGQISSEVPQNLSASRPQDRQFILSSKKLLLSDSGFYLCAWNFANTEAFFGQGTRLTVV.

The gene calls are TRBV19 and TRBJ2-1; possibly TRBD1 for D (7 bases). CDR3 size: 15 residues. Germline CDR1 and CDR2: LNHDA and SQIVND (reference sequence). Trimming left V 8 bases short and J 1 base short, with 15 bases between. This CDR3 is CASGRGSGSYNEQFF. The DNA of the CDR3 is TGTGCCAGTGGCAGGGGGAGCGGGTCCTACAATGAGCAGTTCTTC.

The rearrangement links TRBV9 to TRBJ1-2; TRBD1 matches 10 bases. Germline V gene data show CDR1 as SGDLS and CDR2 as YYNGEE. This CDR3 has 14 residues. With V trimmed by 4 bases and J by 4 bases, 4 bases remained unmatched. The CDR3 is CASSSRTGGYGYTF. Written as DNA, the CDR3 is TGTGCCAGCAGCTCTAGGACAGGGGGCTATGGCTACACCTTC.

The J gene is TRBJ2-7, the V gene TRBV29-1, with 11 positions matching TRBD1. This CDR3 has 15 amino acids. Germline V gene lookup returns CDR1 SQVTM and CDR2 ANQGSEA. Unmatched junction bases numbered 10, after V lost 3 bases and J lost 6 bases. The CDR3 sequence: CSVDRRRTGGSEQYF. In DNA, the CDR3 is TGCAGCGTTGACCGACGTCGGACAGGGGGCAGCGAGCAGTACTTC.

This chain links TRBV7-2 with TRBJ2-6, with D possibly being TRBD1 (7 bases). The length of the CDR3 is 18 residues. Trimming took off 5 bases at V and 0 bases at J, with 17 bases between the two ends. CDR1 and CDR2 (germline): SGHTA, FQGNSA. CDR3 in DNA: TGTGCCAGCAGCCCTCGTCAGGGGGGCCGCTCTGGGGCCAACGTCCTGACTTTC. Amino acid sequence: CASSPRQGGRSGANVLTF. The whole variable domain, remainder taken from reference TRBV7-2 and TRBJ2-6, is GAGVSQSPSNKVTEKGKDVELRCDPISGHTALYWYRQSLGQGLEFLIYFQGNSAPDKSGLPSDRFSAERTGGSVSTLTIQRTQQEDSAVYLCASSPRQGGRSGANVLTFGAGSRLTVL.

This rearrangement joins TRBV19 to TRBJ1-2; D possibly corresponds to TRBD1 (5 bases). Germline CDR1 is LNHDA and CDR2 is SQIVND (reference sequence). With 3 bases removed from V and 4 bases from J, the gap between germline ends came to 15 bases. This CDR3 comprises 15 residues. CDR3: CASSIRPGGAYGYTF. CDR3 sequence (DNA): TGTGCCAGTAGTATCCGTCCAGGAGGGGCCTATGGCTACACCTTC.